The clone carrying this T cell receptor beta chain was detected ten times or more. Its antigen is unknown. Germline V gene sequence: CDR1 SGHDT, CDR2 YYEEEE. This CDR3 region has 15 residues. Trimming cost V 3 bases and J 5 bases, with 17 bases left between them. Genomic DNA was employed as the template in profiling TCR beta VDJ and CDR3. TCRdb fed the reads into MiXCR, producing one record per CDR3 protein. The table shows a few hundred thousand distinct CDR3 sequences, with about 37% occurring only once. The data originate from a study of CD8+CD57+ T cells in acquired aplastic anemia. Study context: Isolated CD4+ and CD8+ cells, once sorted, yielded DNA averaging around 3 ug. Healthy donor CD4+ cell samples had a mean of roughly 10 million reads. Study-wide points: Between patients and controls, CD8+ Simpson's diversity did not vary significantly. Patients and controls shared just under 30 CD8+ CDR3 sequences.

This receptor was obtained from a human donor in good health, serving as a control. The chain has TRBV5-6 and TRBJ1-2, with a possible D match to TRBD1 (5 bases). Specimen: sorted CD4+, CD8+, or CD8+CD57+ T cells (not recorded which) from PBMCs. The CDR3 reads CASSYDRGQWYGYTF. In nucleotides, the CDR3 is TGTGCCAGCAGCTACGACAGAGGACAATGGTATGGCTACACCTTC.